This is a list of T cell receptor beta chains from one sample in a study of blood T cell repertoires in COVID-19. Only in-frame clones appear in the TCRdb table, and some are missing; sequencing was by immunoSEQ multiplex PCR. The sample shows 100,000 to 150,000 clones, 80% to 90% of them seen only once. Sequencing input: peripheral blood. All receptors derive from a man aged 40-49 years with acute or convalescent COVID-19. The CDR3 runs from the conserved cysteine through the conserved F or W. The D gene is left open where the match is weak. Clone size is not always given. Where it is, it says once, few, many or a class for expanded clones.

CDR3 | DNA | size | J | V | D
CASSQGLAGVSYEQYF | TGTGCCAGCAGCCAAGGTCTAGCGGGAGTCTCCTACGAGCAGTACTTC | - | TRBJ2-7 | TRBV3-1/TRBV3-2 | TRBD2
CASSLPQARRTEAFF | TGTGCCAGCAGTTTACCCCAGGCCCGTCGCACTGAAGCTTTCTTT | - | TRBJ1-1 | TRBV28 | -
CASSQEWGRVNNEQFF | TGCGCCAGCAGCCAAGAGTGGGGGCGCGTGAACAATGAGCAGTTCTTC | - | TRBJ2-1 | TRBV4-1 | -
CASSQGTGSNQPQHF | TGCGCCAGCAGCCAGGGGACAGGGAGCAATCAGCCCCAGCATTTT | - | TRBJ1-5 | TRBV4-3 | TRBD1
CASSVGPQVNTEAFF | TGTGCCAGCAGCGTAGGGCCGCAGGTGAACACTGAAGCTTTCTTT | - | TRBJ1-1 | TRBV9 | -
CASSLRGPSGNTIYF | TGTGCCAGCAGCTTACGTGGGCCCTCTGGAAACACCATATATTTT | few | TRBJ1-3 | TRBV7-9 | -
CASIQDGTEAFF | TGTGCCAGTATACAGGACGGCACTGAAGCTTTCTTT | - | TRBJ1-1 | TRBV19 | -
CASSLRGGADSPLHF | TGCGCCAGCAGCTTGCGTGGAGGGGCGGATTCACCCCTCCACTTT | - | TRBJ1-6 | TRBV5-1 | -
CASSYLSGEVRNEQFF | TGTGCCAGCAGTTACTTATCGGGAGAGGTTCGCAATGAGCAGTTCTTC | - | TRBJ2-1 | TRBV6-5 | -
CASSKATGADEQFF | TGTGCCAGCAGCAAAGCGACAGGGGCTGATGAGCAGTTCTTC | - | TRBJ2-1 | TRBV21-1 | -
CASSFSGTGLEKLFF | TGTGCCAGCAGCTTCAGTGGGACAGGGTTAGAAAAACTGTTTTTT | - | TRBJ1-4 | TRBV7-9 | TRBD1
CASKMGQLYGYTF | TGTGCCAGCAAGATGGGACAGCTCTATGGCTACACCTTC | few | TRBJ1-2 | TRBV2 | TRBD1
CASSTTGGQQPQHF | TGTGCCAGTAGTACAACAGGGGGCCAACAGCCCCAGCATTTT | - | TRBJ1-5 | TRBV19 | TRBD1
CASRIQGNSNQPQHF | TGTGCCAGCAGAATACAGGGTAATAGCAATCAGCCCCAGCATTTT | once | TRBJ1-5 | TRBV6-5 | -
CASSPSTGLHYGYTF | TGTGCCAGTAGTCCATCGACAGGCCTTCACTATGGCTACACCTTC | - | TRBJ1-2 | TRBV19 | -
CASSDASSYEQYF | TGTGCCAGCAGTGATGCCAGCTCCTACGAGCAGTACTTC | - | TRBJ2-7 | TRBV2 | -
CAWSVGGGSDTQYF | TGTGCCTGGAGTGTAGGCGGGGGATCAGATACGCAGTATTTT | - | TRBJ2-3 | TRBV30 | TRBD2
CASSVSSPGYNEQFF | TGTGCCAGCAGCGTAAGCAGTCCAGGCTACAATGAGCAGTTCTTC | once | TRBJ2-1 | TRBV9 | -
CASSSGLVSGNTIYF | TGTGCCAGTAGTTCGGGACTTGTCTCTGGAAACACCATATATTTT | once | TRBJ1-3 | TRBV19 | -
CAWTTSGGAENEQFF | TGTGCCTGGACGACTAGCGGGGGGGCGGAAAATGAGCAGTTCTTC | - | TRBJ2-1 | TRBV30 | TRBD2
CASSFQGALAGELFF | TGTGCCAGCAGCTTCCAGGGGGCGCTGGCCGGGGAGCTGTTTTTT | - | TRBJ2-2 | TRBV11-1 | TRBD1
CASTPPGVTDTQYF | TGTGCCAGCACCCCGCCAGGGGTTACAGATACGCAGTATTTT | - | TRBJ2-3 | TRBV6-5 | -
CASSPWGEAYNEQFF | TGTGCCAGCAGCCCCTGGGGAGAAGCCTACAATGAGCAGTTCTTC | - | TRBJ2-1 | TRBV3-1/TRBV3-2 | -
CAWSVSGSTDTQYF | TGTGCCTGGAGTGTTAGCGGGAGCACAGATACGCAGTATTTT | once | TRBJ2-3 | TRBV30 | TRBD2
CASSVAPQGNTEAFF | TGTGCCAGCAGCGTAGCCCCCCAGGGGAACACTGAAGCTTTCTTT | - | TRBJ1-1 | TRBV9 | -
CASSEDIYGTRAHNEQFF | TGTGCCAGCAGTGAAGACATTTACGGGACTAGGGCCCACAATGAGCAGTTCTTC | - | TRBJ2-1 | TRBV6-1 | TRBD2
CASSAKGTGGTEAFF | TGTGCCAGCAGCGCAAAAGGGACAGGGGGCACTGAAGCTTTCTTT | - | TRBJ1-1 | TRBV5-4 | TRBD1
CASSLTSDTGPQGYTF | TGTGCCAGCAGCCTAACCTCGGACACCGGCCCTCAGGGCTACACCTTC | once | TRBJ1-2 | TRBV9 | -
CASSVGAGEDQPQHF | TGTGCCAGCAGCGTAGGAGCAGGGGAAGATCAGCCCCAGCATTTT | - | TRBJ1-5 | TRBV9 | -
CASSSRQGGFGYTF | TGTGCCAGCAGCAGCCGCCAGGGCGGATTTGGCTACACCTTC | - | TRBJ1-2 | TRBV7-2 | -
CASSFGTGVNSPLHF | TGTGCCAGCAGCTTTGGGACAGGCGTAAATTCACCCCTCCACTTT | - | TRBJ1-6 | TRBV5-6 | TRBD1
CATSFVRGQEEKLFF | TGTGCCACCAGCTTCGTCAGAGGGCAGGAGGAAAAACTGTTTTTT | - | TRBJ1-4 | TRBV15 | -
CASSRQGVREQYF | TGTGCCAGCAGCCGACAGGGGGTGAGGGAGCAGTACTTC | - | TRBJ2-7 | TRBV5-6 | TRBD1
CASTPDRGYEQYF | TGTGCCAGTACCCCGGACAGGGGCTACGAGCAGTACTTC | - | TRBJ2-7 | TRBV19 | TRBD1
CSVDAGQGSFF | TGCAGCGTTGATGCTGGACAGGGATCGTTCTTC | once | TRBJ2-1 | TRBV29-1 | TRBD1
CASIEGRGNQPQHF | TGTGCCAGCATCGAAGGCAGGGGTAATCAGCCCCAGCATTTT | few | TRBJ1-5 | TRBV6-5 | -
CASSRLETGNYGYTF | TGTGCCAGCAGCAGACTCGAGACAGGGAACTATGGCTACACCTTC | once | TRBJ1-2 | TRBV6-6 | TRBD1
CASSPGLAGETQYF | TGTGCCAGCAGCCCGGGACTAGCGGGAGAGACCCAGTACTTC | - | TRBJ2-5 | TRBV3-1/TRBV3-2 | TRBD2
CACLAVATNEKLFF | TGTGCCTGCCTCGCAGTTGCAACTAATGAAAAACTGTTTTTT | - | TRBJ1-4 | TRBV30 | -
CASMTSGSETQYF | TGTGCCAGCATGACTAGCGGGAGTGAGACCCAGTACTTC | - | TRBJ2-5 | TRBV6-5 | TRBD2
CASSLDRGSGYGYTF | TGTGCCAGCAGCTTAGACAGGGGGAGTGGGTATGGCTACACCTTC | - | TRBJ1-2 | TRBV7-8 | TRBD1
CASSAGHRDTEAFF | TGCGCCAGCAGCGCGGGCCACAGGGACACTGAAGCTTTCTTT | - | TRBJ1-1 | TRBV5-1 | -
CASSVGSLNLGSFTDTQYF | TGTGCCAGCAGCGTAGGGTCCCTCAACCTAGGGAGTTTCACAGATACGCAGTATTTT | - | TRBJ2-3 | TRBV9 | -
CAWSVRMGLDYGYTF | TGTGCCTGGAGTGTAAGGATGGGGCTGGACTATGGCTACACCTTC | few | TRBJ1-2 | TRBV30 | -
CASSQDLSRDTGELFF | TGTGCCAGCAGCCAAGATTTGTCGAGGGACACCGGGGAGCTGTTTTTT | - | TRBJ2-2 | TRBV3-1/TRBV3-2 | -
CASSLAGGANTIYF | TGTGCCAGCAGTCTCGCAGGGGGCGCGAACACCATATATTTT | - | TRBJ1-3 | TRBV3-1/TRBV3-2 | TRBD1
CASSLAKSVGAEAFF | TGTGCCAGCAGCTTAGCCAAGTCGGTCGGGGCTGAAGCTTTCTTT | - | TRBJ1-1 | TRBV7-6 | -
CASSTENEQFF | TGTGCCAGCAGTACTGAAAATGAGCAGTTCTTC | - | TRBJ2-1 | TRBV6-5 | -
CAARSGRAGTGELFF | TGTGCAGCAAGGAGCGGGAGGGCGGGCACCGGGGAGCTGTTTTTT | once | TRBJ2-2 | TRBV27 | TRBD2
CASSKGSNSNQPQHF | TGTGCCAGCAGCAAAGGGAGTAATAGCAATCAGCCCCAGCATTTT | - | TRBJ1-5 | TRBV7-8 | -
CASSMELYYEQYF | TGTGCCAGTAGTATGGAGTTATACTACGAGCAGTACTTC | - | TRBJ2-7 | TRBV19 | -
CAWSESGEPLHF | TGTGCCTGGAGTGAATCGGGAGAGCCCCTCCACTTT | - | TRBJ1-6 | TRBV30 | -